One T cell receptor beta chain is described in this entry. The entry originates in a study of tumor-infiltrating lymphocytes in oesophageal squamous cell carcinoma. TCRdb recomputed calls from the PCR reads with MiXCR, one row per CDR3 protein. The top ten clones hold 24% of a sample with 8,500 to 14,000 distinct CDR3 sequences, approximately 60% of them seen once. This CDR3 contains 16 residues. Germline CDR1 is SGHRS and CDR2 is YFSETQ. The germline V and J ends were trimmed by 1 base and 0 bases, with 11 bases remaining between them. The sample was esophageal tumor tissue. The sequence came from a male donor with esophageal squamous cell carcinoma. The chain has TRBV5-1 and TRBJ2-1, with D unclear. CDR3 coding DNA: TGCGCCAGCAGCTTGTTTGTGGGAAGCTCCTACAATGAGCAGTTCTTC. It encodes CASSLFVGSSYNEQFF.